A selection of T cell receptor beta chains follows, all from one sample in a study of CD8 T cells in Susac syndrome. In TCRdb, the immunoSEQ multiplex PCR reads were re-called with MiXCR into one record per CDR3 protein. The sample holds 150,000 to 200,000 distinct CDR3 sequences, around 94% seen once. What was sequenced was CD4+ T cells from PBMCs. These receptors were obtained from a human donor in good health. The CDR3 runs from the conserved cysteine through the conserved F or W. A D gene is named only where the DNA matches it firmly. Size values are once, few and many counts, or a class for expanded clones, and some rows have none.

CDR3	DNA	size	V	J	D
CGSRAGGSNQPQHF	TGTGGGAGCAGGGCGGGAGGCAGCAATCAGCCCCAGCATTTT	once	TRBV2	TRBJ1-5	NA
CSVVVYRDTDTQYF	TGCAGCGTTGTAGTCTACAGAGACACAGATACGCAGTATTTT	NA	TRBV29-1	TRBJ2-3	NA
CASSSSWETQYF	TGTGCCAGCTCGTCTAGCTGGGAGACCCAGTACTTC	NA	TRBV2	TRBJ2-5	NA
CASSGASNEQYF	TGTGCCAGCAGTGGGGCTTCGAACGAGCAGTACTTC	NA	TRBV28	TRBJ2-7	NA
CASSHLKENEQYF	TGCGCCAGCAGCCACCTTAAGGAGAACGAGCAGTACTTC	NA	TRBV5-1	TRBJ2-7	NA
CSVLDWTGGDNEQFF	TGCAGTGTCCTCGACTGGACAGGAGGGGACAATGAGCAGTTCTTC	NA	TRBV20-1	TRBJ2-1	NA
CASSLKVNTEAFF	TGTGCCAGCAGCTTAAAGGTGAACACTGAAGCTTTCTTT	few	TRBV11-3	TRBJ1-1	NA
CASSLGGKTQYF	TGTGCCAGCAGCTTAGGGGGGAAGACCCAGTACTTC	NA	TRBV13	TRBJ2-5	NA
CASSLSSSGDTQYF	TGCGCCAGCAGCTTGAGTTCCAGTGGGGATACGCAGTATTTT	NA	TRBV5-1	TRBJ2-3	NA
CASLGVTNTEAFF	TGTGCCAGCCTTGGCGTCACGAACACTGAAGCTTTCTTT	NA	TRBV12-3/TRBV12-4	TRBJ1-1	NA
CASSEANLSNEQFF	TGTGCCAGCAGTGAAGCTAACCTCAGCAATGAGCAGTTCTTC	NA	TRBV2	TRBJ2-1	NA
CASSPNRVAQPQHF	TGCGCCAGCAGCCCCAACAGGGTCGCTCAGCCCCAGCATTTT	NA	TRBV4-3	TRBJ1-5	NA
CASSYESVLDTQYF	TGTGCCAGCAGTTATGAGTCAGTGTTGGATACGCAGTATTTT	NA	TRBV6-2/TRBV6-3	TRBJ2-3	NA
CASSPPSASYEQYF	TGTGCCAGCTCACCACCGTCAGCCTCCTACGAGCAGTACTTC	NA	TRBV18	TRBJ2-7	NA
CASSQVFPYEQYF	TGTGCCAGCAGCCAAGTATTCCCCTACGAGCAGTACTTC	NA	TRBV14	TRBJ2-7	NA
CASSQLRGVAEQYF	TGTGCCAGCAGCCAACTAAGGGGGGTAGCCGAGCAGTACTTC	NA	TRBV3-1	TRBJ2-7	NA
CASSSRSIPDTQYF	TGTGCCAGCAGTTCCCGAAGCATCCCAGATACGCAGTATTTT	NA	TRBV28	TRBJ2-3	NA
CASSPGQGVSQPQHF	TGTGCCAGCTCACCGGGACAGGGGGTCTCTCAGCCCCAGCATTTT	NA	TRBV18	TRBJ1-5	TRBD1
CASSQDWPPYPPDRHTEAFF	TGTGCCAGCAGCCAAGATTGGCCGCCGTATCCCCCGGACAGGCACACTGAAGCTTTCTTT	once	TRBV14	TRBJ1-1	TRBD1
CASNGGSQETQYF	TGTGCCAGCAACGGGGGAAGCCAAGAGACCCAGTACTTC	NA	TRBV9	TRBJ2-5	NA
CASSSTSGSSGNTIYF	TGTGCCAGCAGCTCCACCTCGGGGAGCTCTGGAAACACCATATATTTT	NA	TRBV3-1	TRBJ1-3	NA
CATSRPGGDTDTQYF	TGTGCCACCAGCAGACCAGGGGGGGATACAGATACGCAGTATTTT	NA	TRBV15	TRBJ2-3	NA
CASSSTEGTLSPLHF	TGTGCCAGCAGTTCAACCGAGGGGACGCTCTCACCCCTCCACTTT	NA	TRBV27	TRBJ1-6	NA
CASIRDSSSRGYTF	TGTGCCAGCATACGGGACAGCTCTTCTCGTGGCTACACCTTC	NA	TRBV6-5	TRBJ1-2	TRBD1
CSARDESTDTQYF	TGCAGTGCTAGAGATGAGAGCACAGATACGCAGTATTTT	NA	TRBV20-1	TRBJ2-3	NA
CASSEPGLNEQFF	TGCGCCAGCAGTGAACCGGGACTCAATGAGCAGTTCTTC	NA	TRBV5-1	TRBJ2-1	NA
CSARVRTPDTQYF	TGCAGTGCTAGAGTTCGGACCCCAGATACGCAGTATTTT	NA	TRBV20-1	TRBJ2-3	NA
CASAWQGGTDTQYF	TGCGCCAGCGCCTGGCAGGGTGGGACAGATACGCAGTATTTT	NA	TRBV5-1	TRBJ2-3	NA
CASSFPASRTQYF	TGTGCCAGCAGTTTTCCGGCCTCCCGAACGCAGTATTTT	NA	TRBV28	TRBJ2-3	NA
CASSVAVTDTQYF	TGTGCCAGCAGCGTAGCTGTCACGGATACGCAGTATTTT	NA	TRBV9	TRBJ2-3	NA
CASSAIYEQYF	TGTGCCAGCAGCGCTATCTACGAGCAGTACTTC	few	TRBV11-2	TRBJ2-7	NA
CARKLGGYTF	TGTGCCAGAAAACTTGGGGGCTACACCTTC	once	TRBV21-1	TRBJ1-2	NA
CASSQGTQGTYEQYF	TGCGCCAGCAGCCAAGGCACACAGGGGACCTACGAGCAGTACTTC	NA	TRBV4-3	TRBJ2-7	TRBD1
CATSRPGGGSYEQYF	TGTGCCACCAGCAGACCCGGGGGGGGCTCCTACGAGCAGTACTTC	NA	TRBV15	TRBJ2-7	TRBD2
CSARDSDAGSGNTIYF	TGCAGTGCTAGAGATTCTGACGCAGGCTCTGGAAACACCATATATTTT	NA	TRBV20-1	TRBJ1-3	NA
CSAFDRGWSSEQYF	TGCAGCGCCTTTGACAGGGGATGGTCGAGTGAGCAGTACTTC	NA	TRBV20-1	TRBJ2-7	TRBD1
CASSAYDRVSPLHF	TGTGCCAGTAGTGCTTATGACAGGGTTTCACCCCTCCACTTT	NA	TRBV19	TRBJ1-6	TRBD1
CASSPPTGRDTGELFF	TGTGCCAGCAGCCCTCCGACAGGGAGGGACACCGGGGAGCTGTTTTTT	NA	TRBV14	TRBJ2-2	NA
CASSSTGGRGGTDTQYF	TGTGCCAGCAGCTCAACCGGGGGCAGAGGGGGCACAGATACGCAGTATTTT	NA	TRBV7-3	TRBJ2-3	NA
CASSLGWTEAFF	TGTGCCAGCAGTCTCGGATGGACTGAAGCTTTCTTT	once	TRBV7-2	TRBJ1-1	NA
CASSITGDGTDTQYF	TGTGCCAGCAGCATTACAGGGGATGGGACAGATACGCAGTATTTT	NA	TRBV9	TRBJ2-3	TRBD1
CASSNSGYEQYF	TGTGCCAGCAGCAACAGCGGCTACGAGCAGTACTTC	NA	TRBV7-2	TRBJ2-7	NA
CASSRRQGATGELFF	TGTGCCAGCAGCCGACGACAGGGGGCCACCGGGGAGCTGTTTTTT	NA	TRBV6-2/TRBV6-3	TRBJ2-2	TRBD1
CASSVDGSGANVLTF	TGTGCCAGCAGCGTAGATGGCTCTGGGGCCAACGTCCTGACTTTC	NA	TRBV9	TRBJ2-6	NA
CSAMTSGGANNEQFF	TGCAGTGCTATGACCTCGGGCGGGGCAAACAATGAGCAGTTCTTC	NA	TRBV20-1	TRBJ2-1	NA
CASSTTPGQAAETQYF	TGTGCCAGCAGCACCACCCCGGGACAGGCGGCAGAGACCCAGTACTTC	NA	TRBV7-2	TRBJ2-5	TRBD1
CSVELRNYGYTF	TGCAGCGTTGAGCTCAGAAACTATGGCTACACCTTC	few	TRBV29-1	TRBJ1-2	NA
CASSQAQISGANVLTF	TGCGCCAGCAGCCAAGCCCAAATAAGTGGGGCCAACGTCCTGACTTTC	NA	TRBV4-1	TRBJ2-6	NA
CASSYSGSTSEGYTF	TGTGCCAGCAGTTACTCCGGGTCTACATCGGAAGGCTACACCTTC	NA	TRBV6-2/TRBV6-3	TRBJ1-2	NA
CATIGETDTQYF	TGTGCCACCATAGGGGAAACAGATACGCAGTATTTT	NA	TRBV24-1	TRBJ2-3	NA
CASSQPLIETQYF	TGTGCCAGCAGCCAGCCCTTAATAGAGACCCAGTACTTC	NA	TRBV3-1	TRBJ2-5	NA
CASSRQLAGDHNEQFF	TGTGCCAGCAGCCGCCAACTAGCGGGGGACCACAATGAGCAGTTCTTC	NA	TRBV4-2	TRBJ2-1	TRBD2
CASSLEGQKAFF	TGTGCCAGCAGCTTAGAGGGACAGAAAGCTTTCTTT	NA	TRBV7-9	TRBJ1-1	TRBD1
CSITPNTEAFF	TGCAGTATAACCCCGAACACTGAAGCTTTCTTT	NA	TRBV20-1	TRBJ1-1	NA
CASSQASGQSYGYTF	TGTGCCAGCAGCCAAGCGTCGGGACAGAGCTATGGCTACACCTTC	NA	TRBV3-1	TRBJ1-2	TRBD1
CASSYSSGYEQYF	TGCGCCAGCAGCTATAGTAGCGGTTACGAGCAGTACTTC	NA	TRBV5-1	TRBJ2-7	NA
CATTPRGSSMNTEAFF	TGTGCCACCACACCGCGGGGGTCCTCCATGAACACTGAAGCTTTCTTT	once	TRBV6-2/TRBV6-3	TRBJ1-1	NA
CAWSVGPGQGYTF	TGTGCCTGGAGTGTAGGGCCAGGGCAAGGCTACACCTTC	NA	TRBV30	TRBJ1-2	NA
CSVPGTSAGELFF	TGCAGCGTTCCCGGGACTAGTGCCGGGGAGCTGTTTTTT	NA	TRBV29-1	TRBJ2-2	TRBD2
CASSPPQRGRGETQYF	TGTGCCAGCTCACCACCGCAGCGGGGGAGAGGAGAGACCCAGTACTTC	NA	TRBV18	TRBJ2-5	TRBD2